This TCR beta chain is from a study of OX40 agonist ivuxolimab in advanced cancers. Study results and limitations: The study observed clonal expansion of CD4+ and CD8+ blood T cells by week 6 at 0.1 to 3.0 mg/kg.

TCRdb keeps only in-frame clones here, not all; method: immunoSEQ multiplex PCR. The top ten clones hold just under 9.5% of a sample with 30,000 or so clones, about 93% of them seen once. Regarding this clone: Its matching antigen is unknown.

This CDR3 region has 18 residues. The ends lost 0 bases at V and 4 bases at J; junction bases unmatched: 10. Germline CDR1 is KGHSH and CDR2 is LQKENI. The chain uses TRBV18 and TRBJ2-1; 9 nucleotides line up with TRBD1. This TCR derives from an adult with an advanced solid tumor such as melanoma, head and neck, liver or kidney cancer. This sample comprised CD4+ or CD8+ T cells sorted from blood, obtained in a trial of the OX40 agonist ivuxolimab. The CDR3, as DNA: TGTGCCAGCTCACCACCTGGGACAGGGTACGGTGGGTACAATGAGCAGTTCTTC. Protein product: CASSPPGTGYGGYNEQFF.